This T cell receptor beta chain was recovered during a study of naive and memory T cell subsets. The CDR3 extends over 14 amino acids. V lost 5 bases, J lost 0 bases, and 8 bases lay in between. Germline CDR1 reads SGHRS; CDR2 reads YFSETQ. The SP2 primer and nested alpha and beta constant region primers amplified ligated cDNA in four rounds. Each CDR3 protein gets one entry after TCRdb re-called the UMI-ligation and nested PCR reads with MiXCR. The sample shows around 14,000 distinct CDR3 sequences, less than 5.5% of them seen only once. This clonotype has ten or more counts. As yet, its antigen is unknown. This sample's treatment: skin biopsy from PPD injection site in Mantoux-positive individual. TCR cDNA received a 3' ligated oligonucleotide that carried a UMI. Skin biopsies came from PPD injection sites in Mantoux-positive individuals. General study results and limits: Delayed type IV hypersensitivity infiltration was taken to explain higher tuberculin-site TCR counts.

Specimen: skin, collected from a tuberculin skin test site. This chain links TRBV5-1 with TRBJ2-2; the D is unclear. This TCR derives from an adult in good health. The CDR3: CASRGTTNTGELFF. In nucleotides, the CDR3 is TGCGCCAGCAGGGGAACCACGAACACCGGGGAGCTGTTTTTT.